Given below is one T cell receptor beta chain in context. The antigen remains undetermined. Unmatched junction bases numbered 6, after V lost 3 bases and J lost 2 bases. CDR3 length: 15 residues. Germline V gene lookup returns CDR1 GTSNPN and CDR2 SVGIG (reference sequence). The data are from a study of CD8+ T cells in alopecia areata. Study-level findings and limits: Researchers report lesional scalp, most notably alopecia totalis/universalis, outstripped normal scalp in clonality.

Once RNA had been extracted, it was reverse transcribed into cDNA to act as the sequencing template. Method: immunoSEQ multiplex PCR; TCRdb's copy keeps in-frame clones and lacks some. This table has about 120,000 clones, around 48% appearing once. Peripheral blood samples and lesional scalp punch biopsies were obtained from alopecia areata patients. Researchers picked out CD4+ and CD8+ T cells from PBMCs by sorting. The sample comprised NKG2D-low CD8+ T cells sorted from blood. The chain couples TRBV30 to TRBJ2-2, with 7 bases identical to TRBD1. This TCR was recovered from a human donor with alopecia areata. CDR3 DNA sequence: TGTGCCTGGAGAACCGGGACAGCTAACACCGGGGAGCTGTTTTTT. Translating gives CAWRTGTANTGELFF. Full variable domain (rest looked up from reference TRBV30 and TRBJ2-2): SQTIHQWPATLVQPVGSPLSLECTVEGTSNPNLYWYRQAAGRGLQLLFYSVGIGQISSEVPQNLSASRPQDRQFILSSKKLLLSDSGFYLCAWRTGTANTGELFFGEGSRLTVL.